Below are 5 T cell receptor beta chains sequenced from a single sample in a study of Ad26.COV2.S vaccination and SARS-CoV-2 variants (dated by TCRdb to the early 2020s). The protocol used for the library was the immunoSEQ multiplex PCR assay. Not all clones reach the TCRdb copy of this immuneACCESS table, which keeps in-frame sequences only. Checked studies attribute under half of the gap to unresolved V genes and leave the rest unexplained. This sample gives more than 400,000 clones in total; 90% of them show up just once. Roughly 4.3% of the sample lies in the top ten. What the treatment or condition label conveys for this sample: some 19 received Ad26.COV2.S at low or high dose, single or two shots; roughly 5 received placebo; per-sample allocation not given. Repertoires of vaccine and placebo recipients were sequenced from samples taken on day 63 after the first injection. The specimen comprised peripheral blood, sampled in a trial of Ad26.COV2.S vaccine versus placebo. All receptors derive from a person aged 18-65 years who received the Ad26.COV2.S COVID-19 vaccine or a placebo.

The V and J genes are TRBV11-3 and TRBJ2-7; 13 positions match TRBD2. Germline lookup yields CDR1 SGHNT and CDR2 YENEEA. CDR3 length: 17 amino acids. V dropped 4 bases and J dropped 4; count of bases not matched to a gene: 10. CDR3 in DNA: TGTGCCAGCAGCTCCCCGCCGCGACTAGCGGGAGGATACGAGCAGTACTTC. Translated, it gives CASSSPPRLAGGYEQYF.

CDR3 amino acids: CASRGQGPKVYGYTF. The DNA of the CDR3 is TGTGCCAGCCGGGGGCAGGGACCTAAAGTCTATGGCTACACCTTC. The chain employs TRBV3-1 (or the pseudogene TRBV3-2) and TRBJ1-2; a weak D match, TRBD1 (6 bases). V was shortened by 8 bases and J by 4 bases, with 20 bases between the two germline ends. Germline assignment: CDR1 LGHDT and CDR2 YNNKEL (reference sequence). The CDR3 length is 15 residues.

This clone has only one observation. The rearrangement joins TRBV4-3 to TRBJ1-1, with D hard to call. The CDR3 extends over 15 amino acids. Trimming pared 1 base from V and 1 base from J, leaving 10 bases between. Per the germline V gene, CDR1 is LGHNA and CDR2 is YSLEER. CDR3 DNA: TGCGCCAGCAGCCAAGTGATGGCTAGGAACACTGAAGCTTTCTTT. Amino acids: CASSQVMARNTEAFF.

Here the CDR3 reads CASSPPGLSYNEQFF. CDR3 coding DNA: TGTGCCAGCAGCCCTCCAGGGCTCTCCTACAATGAGCAGTTCTTC. V and J are TRBV7-3 and TRBJ2-1, with D possibly TRBD1 on 5 matching bases. Germline loops: CDR1 SGHTA, CDR2 FQGTGA. The CDR3 runs to 15 residues. Trimming pared 5 bases from V and 0 bases from J, leaving 11 bases between.

The chain carries TRBV11-3 and TRBJ2-1; 13 bases match TRBD2. CDR1 is SGHNT, CDR2 YENEEA, per germline. This CDR3 comprises 15 residues. The V gene end was trimmed by 4 bases and the J gene end by 5 bases; junction bases not matched to a gene: 2. For the CDR3, the DNA is TGTGCCAGCAGCTCGACTAGCGGGAGGAACAATGAGCAGTTCTTC. Protein sequence: CASSSTSGRNNEQFF.